This T cell receptor beta chain was sequenced in a study of blood T cell repertoires in COVID-19. The CDR3 has 13 amino acids. V was trimmed by 5 bases and J by 4 bases, leaving 11 bases between them. CDR1 and CDR2 from the germline V gene are MNHEY and SVGAGI. Repertoires were generated with immunoSEQ multiplex PCR, while TCRdb's copy carries only in-frame clones and drops some. The data show under 65,000 clones, approximately 78% seen once. Sequencing was done on a sample of peripheral blood. The rearrangement joins TRBV6-5 to TRBJ1-1, with D possibly being TRBD1 (5 bases). This TCR came from a man aged 55 to 70 with COVID-19, enrolled during active disease. CDR3 coding DNA: TGTGCCAGCAGTCCCCGACAGTTCACTGAAGCTTTCTTT. This encodes CASSPRQFTEAFF.